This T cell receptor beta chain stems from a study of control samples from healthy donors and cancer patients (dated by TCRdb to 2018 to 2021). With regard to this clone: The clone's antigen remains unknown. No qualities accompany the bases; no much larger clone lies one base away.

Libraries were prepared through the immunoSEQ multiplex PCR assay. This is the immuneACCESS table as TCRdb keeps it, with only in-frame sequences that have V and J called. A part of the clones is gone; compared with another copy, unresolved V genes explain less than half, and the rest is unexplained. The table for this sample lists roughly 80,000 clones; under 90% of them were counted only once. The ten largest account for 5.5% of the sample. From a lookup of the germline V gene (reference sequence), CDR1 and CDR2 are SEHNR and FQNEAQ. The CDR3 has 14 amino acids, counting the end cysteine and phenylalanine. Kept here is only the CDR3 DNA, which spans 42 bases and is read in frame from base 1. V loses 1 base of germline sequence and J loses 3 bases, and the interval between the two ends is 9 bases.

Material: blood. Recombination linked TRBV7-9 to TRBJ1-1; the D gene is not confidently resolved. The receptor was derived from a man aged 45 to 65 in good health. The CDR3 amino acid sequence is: CASSLGPMHTEAFF. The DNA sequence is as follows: TGTGCCAGCAGCTTAGGACCCATGCACACTGAAGCTTTCTTT.